The subject of this entry is one T cell receptor (beta chain). This entry comes from a study of cytomegalovirus exposure and HLA in healthy donors. This CDR3 is 19 amino acids long. CDR1 is LGHNA, CDR2 YSLEER, per germline. After removal of 0 bases from V and 8 bases from J, the junction contained 10 bases not matched to a gene. The PCR employed 60 Vbeta primers together with 13 Jbeta primers. Clones were read by immunoSEQ multiplex PCR, and TCRdb kept only the in-frame ones, dropping some. The sample holds 150,000 or so clones, about 68% seen once. Input material: PBMCs. This TCR derives from a man aged 25-40 years in good health and CMV-seronegative. The chain combines TRBV4-3 with TRBJ2-2; TRBD2 matches 15 bases. Here the CDR3 DNA reads TGCGCCAGCAGCCAAGAGCCCGGGACTAGCGGGGGGCTTTCGGGGGAGCTGTTTTTT. Amino acid sequence: CASSQEPGTSGGLSGELFF.